These 28 T cell receptor beta chains were sequenced from one sample in a study of technical replicates of blood from several donors. Sequencing used immunoSEQ multiplex PCR; TCRdb keeps in-frame clones, though not all of them. The sample consists of 80,000 or so clones, roughly 94% of them appearing once. The sample taken for sequencing was T cells isolated from PBMCs. The receptors were sampled from a human donor in good health.

The V and J genes are TRBV5-1 and TRBJ2-5; D is unclear. V was cut by 0 bases and J by 4 bases, with 7 bases left in between. The CDR3 is 13 amino acids. Germline assignment: CDR1 SGHRS and CDR2 YFSETQ. The CDR3 coding sequence is TGCGCCAGCAGCTTGGAGGTAGCAGAGACCCAGTACTTC. This gives the protein CASSLEVAETQYF.

The gene calls are TRBV12-5 and TRBJ2-7; 9 bases map to TRBD1. The CDR3 extends over 15 amino acids. Trimming removed 2 bases from V and 1 base from J; junction bases left unmatched: 3. The germline CDR1 and CDR2 sequences are LGHNT and FRNRAP. The CDR3: CASGLNRGPSYEQYF. The CDR3 nucleotides read TGTGCTAGTGGTTTGAACAGGGGGCCTTCCTACGAGCAGTACTTC.

In DNA form, the CDR3 reads TGTGCCAGCAGCGGTGGACTAGCCGTTCAGAGCGAGCAGTACTTC. Amino acids: CASSGGLAVQSEQYF. V gene TRBV5-4 combines with J gene TRBJ2-7, with TRBD2 matching over 8 bases. V dropped 4 bases and J dropped 6; count of bases not matched to a gene: 12. Germline V CDR1 and CDR2: SGHNT, YYREEE (reference sequence). The length of the CDR3 is 15 residues.

V is TRBV30 and J is TRBJ1-1, with D possibly matching TRBD1 (5 bases). Trimming stripped 3 bases from V and 1 base from J, with 12 bases between. Germline lookup yields CDR1 GTSNPN and CDR2 SVGIG (reference sequence). The CDR3 contains 14 residues. The CDR3 region has the DNA TGTGCCTGGAGAGGGACTTGGGGGAACACTGAAGCTTTCTTT. It encodes CAWRGTWGNTEAFF.

DNA of the CDR3: TGTGCCACCAGTTTATCGGCTAGCGGGAGCTCCTACGAGCAGTACTTC. Translation gives CATSLSASGSSYEQYF. The chain joins TRBV15 to TRBJ2-7, with 10 bases aligning to TRBD2. There are 16 residues in the CDR3. CDR1 is LNHNV and CDR2 is YYDKDF in the germline V gene (reference sequence). The trim removed 6 bases at V and 0 bases at J, leaving 8 bases unmatched.

The genes are TRBV11-3 and TRBJ2-3; perhaps TRBD1 as D (6 bases). Germline V gene data show CDR1 as SGHNT and CDR2 as YENEEA. Between the trimmed V and J ends, which lost 5 bases and 0 bases, there was a span of 15 bases. The CDR3 covers 16 residues. DNA of the CDR3: TGTGCCAGCAGCCTCGCCGGGACACCGAGCACAGATACGCAGTATTTT. Translation: CASSLAGTPSTDTQYF. Complete variable domain (other parts from reference TRBV11-3 and TRBJ2-3): EAGVVQSPRYKIIEKKQPVAFWCNPISGHNTLYWYLQNLGQGPELLIRYENEEAVDDSQLPKDRFSAERLKGVDSTLKIQPAELGDSAVYLCASSLAGTPSTDTQYFGPGTRLTVL.

The V and J genes are TRBV27 and TRBJ1-5; 10 bases are a match to TRBD1. V shed 3 bases and J 7 bases; nucleotides not matched to a gene: 3. The CDR3 runs 14 residues. In germline, CDR1 is MNHEY, CDR2 SMNVEV (reference sequence). The CDR3 nucleotides read TGTGCCAGCAGTTTTGGGACAGGGGACCAGCCCCAGCATTTT. Translation: CASSFGTGDQPQHF.

This clone was detected once. V gene TRBV4-3 combines with J gene TRBJ2-1; D may be TRBD2 (7 bases). Germline V lookup: CDR1 LGHNA, CDR2 YSLEER. This CDR3 comprises 16 residues. Trimming took 4 bases from V and 3 from J, leaving 16 bases between them. The CDR3 protein is CASSPQGGSVYNEQFF. The CDR3 coding sequence is TGCGCCAGCAGCCCACAGGGCGGGAGTGTCTACAATGAGCAGTTCTTC.

J is TRBJ1-5 and V is TRBV7-8; TRBD1 matches at 8 bases. CDR1 is SGHVS and CDR2 is FQNEAQ in the germline V gene. Losses at the gene ends were 1 base for V and 2 bases for J; bases not matched to a gene: 7. The CDR3 has 17 amino acids. CDR3 DNA sequence: TGTGCCAGCAGCTTAGTGAGGACAGGGACACGCAATCAGCCCCAGCATTTT. Encoded protein: CASSLVRTGTRNQPQHF.

This chain connects TRBV4-2 to TRBJ1-2; a possible D gene is TRBD1 (6 bases). Trimming took off 4 bases at V and 4 bases at J, with 25 bases between the two ends. Germline-derived CDR1 and CDR2 are LGHNA and YNFKEQ. The CDR3 totals 18 residues. DNA of the CDR3: TGTGCCAGCAGCCCCGGTGGGGGGGGCCTCCCTCCTTCCTATGGCTACACCTTC. Encoded protein: CASSPGGGGLPPSYGYTF.

V and J are TRBV30 and TRBJ2-3; 14 nucleotides agree with TRBD2. The CDR3 is made up of 17 amino acids. With V trimmed by 1 base and J by 3 bases, 6 bases remained unmatched. CDR1 and CDR2 (germline): GTSNPN, SVGIG (reference sequence). The CDR3 here is CAWSGTRTSGRTDTQYF. CDR3 nucleotide sequence: TGTGCCTGGAGTGGTACCCGGACTAGCGGGAGGACAGATACGCAGTATTTT.

The CDR3: CASINRATDTQYF. CDR3 nucleotide sequence: TGTGCCAGTATTAACAGGGCTACAGATACGCAGTATTTT. V gene TRBV19 combines with J gene TRBJ2-3; the D gene is possibly TRBD1 (6 bases). In germline, CDR1 is LNHDA, CDR2 SQIVND (reference sequence). V was pared by 7 bases and J by 3 bases, with 11 bases between. The CDR3 spans 13 residues.

The V and J genes are TRBV4-3 and TRBJ2-7, with 11 bases that match TRBD2. The CDR3 covers 16 residues. V shed 4 bases and J 3 bases; nucleotides not matched to a gene: 8. In germline, CDR1 is LGHNA, CDR2 YSLEER. This CDR3 reads CASSLGTSGDLYEQYF. Here the CDR3 DNA reads TGCGCCAGCAGCCTCGGGACTAGCGGAGACCTCTACGAGCAGTACTTC.

The gene calls are TRBV7-2 and TRBJ2-1; D is perhaps TRBD2 (5 bases). The germline gives CDR1 SGHTA, CDR2 FQGNSA. The CDR3 has 13 amino acids. Between the trimmed V and J ends, which lost 5 bases and 0 bases, there was a span of 5 bases. The CDR3 coding sequence is TGTGCCAGCAGCGGGAGCTCCTACAATGAGCAGTTCTTC. It translates to CASSGSSYNEQFF.

The genes are TRBV27 and TRBJ1-5, with D possibly TRBD1 on 6 matching bases. Trimming pared 3 bases from V and 2 bases from J, leaving 11 bases between. CDR1 MNHEY and CDR2 SMNVEV come from the germline V gene (reference sequence). This CDR3 contains 15 residues. The CDR3 is CASSLAPGGNQPQHF. CDR3 nucleotides: TGTGCCAGCAGTTTGGCTCCAGGGGGCAATCAGCCCCAGCATTTT.

The chain carries TRBV5-8 and TRBJ1-1; 11 positions match TRBD1. V lost 4 bases and J lost 7; bases outside the gene matches: 9. The CDR3 extends over 15 amino acids. Germline CDR1 reads SGHTS; CDR2 reads YDEGEE. Here the CDR3 reads CASSLGQGVTSEAFF. In nucleotides, the CDR3 is TGTGCCAGCAGCCTGGGACAGGGGGTCACCAGTGAAGCTTTCTTT.

The rearrangement uses TRBV7-3 and TRBJ2-7, with 7 positions matching TRBD2. CDR1 is SGHTA and CDR2 is FQGTGA in the germline V gene. This CDR3 contains 13 residues. The junction had 1 base not matched to a gene; V was cut back by 5 bases and J by 0 bases. CDR3 nucleotides: TGTGCCAGCAGCGTAGCGGGCTCCTACGAGCAGTACTTC. This encodes CASSVAGSYEQYF.

This clone was observed a single time. This sequence joins TRBV6-1 and TRBJ2-7; weak D call: TRBD2 (6 bases). This CDR3 has 14 amino acids. Trimming shortened V by 3 bases and J by 2 bases, and 11 bases separated the two germline ends. CDR1 is MNHNS and CDR2 is SASEGT in the germline V gene. The CDR3 sequence: CASSELASAYEQYF. The CDR3 DNA reads as TGTGCCAGCAGTGAGCTTGCTAGCGCCTACGAGCAGTACTTC.

The chain is built from TRBV30 and TRBJ2-1; 12 bases align to TRBD2. Germline V lookup: CDR1 GTSNPN, CDR2 SVGIG (reference sequence). CDR3 length: 13 residues. Losses at the gene ends were 5 bases for V and 7 bases for J; bases not matched to a gene: 3. The CDR3 coding sequence is TGTGCCTGGTTTCTAGCGGGAGGGAATGAGCAGTTCTTC. Residues: CAWFLAGGNEQFF. The full variable domain, its missing parts supplied by reference TRBV30 and TRBJ2-1, is SQTIHQWPATLVQPVGSPLSLECTVEGTSNPNLYWYRQAAGRGLQLLFYSVGIGQISSEVPQNLSASRPQDRQFILSSKKLLLSDSGFYLCAWFLAGGNEQFFGPGTRLTVL.

The genes are TRBV10-3 and TRBJ2-1; 9 positions match TRBD1. V lost 7 bases to trimming and J lost 7 bases; unmatched junction nucleotides: 11. This CDR3 spans 15 amino acids. Germline CDR1 and CDR2: ENHRY and SYGVKD. CDR3 protein: CAINPTGQGLNEQFF. CDR3 in DNA: TGTGCCATCAACCCCACGGGACAGGGACTAAATGAGCAGTTCTTC.

The chain combines TRBV5-1 with TRBJ2-7; TRBD2 aligns across 11 bases. Germline V CDR1 and CDR2: SGHRS, YFSETQ. The CDR3 consists of 16 residues. Trimming took 0 bases from V and 5 from J; bases not matched to a gene: 7. Here the CDR3 DNA reads TGCGCCAGCAGCTTGGATACTAGCGGGAGCCTCCACGAGCAGTACTTC. This codes for CASSLDTSGSLHEQYF.

The rearrangement uses TRBV5-6 and TRBJ2-3, with a tentative D call TRBD2 (5 bases). V shed 5 bases and J shed 0 bases, with 13 bases lying between them. Germline-derived CDR1 and CDR2 are SGHDT and YYEEEE. The CDR3 covers 15 residues. The CDR3 DNA follows: TGTGCCAGCAGTCGGACTCCTTTTAGCACAGATACGCAGTATTTT. Its protein is CASSRTPFSTDTQYF.

V is TRBV5-6 and J is TRBJ1-3, with D perhaps TRBD1 (6 bases). Trimming cost V 0 bases and J 3 bases, with 10 bases left between them. This CDR3 region has 15 residues. From germline, CDR1 is SGHDT and CDR2 YYEEEE. Here the CDR3 DNA reads TGTGCCAGCAGCTTGGCAACAGGGATTGGAAACACCATATATTTT. Its protein is CASSLATGIGNTIYF.

The chain links TRBV7-3 to TRBJ2-5; TRBD2 might be the D (5 bases). Per germline, CDR1 SGHTA and CDR2 FQGTGA. CDR3 length: 14 residues. V lost 3 bases, J lost 3 bases, and 11 bases lay in between. The CDR3 is CASSLGLREETQYF. CDR3 nucleotides: TGTGCCAGCAGCTTGGGTCTGAGGGAAGAGACCCAGTACTTC.

This chain links TRBV9 with TRBJ2-2; 10 bases fit TRBD2. The V and J ends lost 4 bases and 6 bases, in that order; junction bases with no gene match: 3. The germline gives CDR1 SGDLS, CDR2 YYNGEE. CDR3 length: 14 amino acids. Here the CDR3 DNA reads TGTGCCAGCAGCCTAGCGGGAGCGGCCGGGGAGCTGTTTTTT. This encodes CASSLAGAAGELFF.

The chain joins TRBV7-6 to TRBJ2-7, with D possibly matching TRBD1 (6 bases). This CDR3 region has 13 residues. The germline V gene has CDR1 SGHVS and CDR2 FNYEAQ. V lost 5 bases and J 6 bases, leaving 14 bases between the germline ends. CDR3 sequence reads: CASSIPNRAEQYF. The CDR3 DNA reads as TGTGCCAGCAGCATACCCAACAGGGCCGAGCAGTACTTC.

V is TRBV19 and J is TRBJ1-5; 10 positions match TRBD1. V lost 7 bases and J lost 0; bases outside the gene matches: 15. The germline V gene has CDR1 LNHDA and CDR2 SQIVND (reference sequence). The CDR3 extends over 19 amino acids. The CDR3 DNA follows: TGTGCCAGTACCCCCGGGACAGGGGACTTCTATTATAGCAATCAGCCCCAGCATTTT. This translates into CASTPGTGDFYYSNQPQHF.

The V call is TRBV29-1, the J call TRBJ1-1; the D is unclear. The CDR3 totals 11 residues. V was trimmed by 8 bases and J by 6 bases, leaving 13 bases between them. Germline lookup yields CDR1 SQVTM and CDR2 ANQGSEA. CDR3 nucleotides: TGCAGCTGCGGCACACCCGCTGAAGCTTTCTTT. It translates to CSCGTPAEAFF.